The 3 T cell receptor beta chains in this list originate from one sample, sequenced in a study of T-cell memory formation after mild COVID-19. TCRdb re-called the 5' RACE reads through MiXCR, storing one row per CDR3 protein. The repertoire holds 350,000 to 500,000 distinct CDR3 sequences, 20% seen once, with 7.5% to 10% in the top ten. The sequenced sample consisted of PBMCs or a T cell subset sorted from them (not recorded which). The receptors stem from an adult woman who had mild COVID-19 (a few samples of this study predate the infection). Cell type and time point are not known.

The rearrangement joins TRBV28 to TRBJ1-2; TRBD1 agrees at 9 bases. The CDR3 is made up of 18 amino acids. The germline gives CDR1 MDHEN, CDR2 SYDVKM. Unmatched junction bases numbered 18, after V lost 5 bases and J lost 5 bases. The CDR3 DNA reads as TGTGCCAGCAGTGTCACCGGGACAGGGCGTATGAGGGCTTATGGCTACACCTTC. This encodes CASSVTGTGRMRAYGYTF.

The chain joins TRBV7-9 to TRBJ2-4; 8 bases fit TRBD2. Germline CDR1 SEHNR, CDR2 FQNEAQ (reference sequence). The CDR3 consists of 15 residues. Unmatched junction bases numbered 10, after V lost 5 bases and J lost 7 bases. CDR3 sequence: CASSRQSGRRNIQYF. In DNA form, the CDR3 reads TGTGCCAGCAGCCGCCAAAGCGGGAGACGCAACATTCAGTACTTC.

The rearrangement uses TRBV7-6 and TRBJ2-6; D gene uncertain. This CDR3 is built from 15 residues. Trimming cost V 6 bases and J 0 bases, with 9 bases left between them. Germline V gene sequence: CDR1 SGHVS, CDR2 FNYEAQ. DNA of the CDR3: TGTGCCAGCAGTCCCGTGAGCTCTGGGGCCAACGTCCTGACTTTC. Protein: CASSPVSSGANVLTF.